These 31 T cell receptor beta chains share one sample of origin, sequenced in a study of graft-versus-host responses after intestinal transplantation. TCRdb keeps only in-frame clones here, not all; method: immunoSEQ multiplex PCR. The sample carries about 24,000 clones, 80% to 90% recorded once. Sequencing used PBMCs, obtained approximately 450 days after intestinal transplant. These receptors all come from a human patient who received an intestinal transplant, so some T cells may come from the graft donor.

On this clone: At one boundary the junction diverges from the germline segment, which might be a read error. The V call is TRBV28, the J call TRBJ1-6, with TRBD1 matching over 10 bases. This CDR3 has 12 residues. Germline CDR1 is MDHEN and CDR2 is SYDVKM. The CDR3 bases are TGTGCCAGCAGCTCTTTGGGGACAGGGGTGGCGTTT. Translating gives CASSSLGTGVAF.

The gene calls are TRBV30 and TRBJ2-1; 9 bases match TRBD2. The CDR3 sequence is 16 residues long. Per the germline V gene, CDR1 is GTSNPN and CDR2 is SVGIG (reference sequence). V was pared by 3 bases and J by 2 bases, with 8 bases of the junction left unmatched. The chain's CDR3 is CAWRTLAGRTYNEQFF. The DNA of the CDR3 is TGTGCCTGGAGAACTCTAGCGGGAAGAACCTACAATGAGCAGTTCTTC. Full variable domain (outside the CDR3, taken from reference TRBV30 and TRBJ2-1): SQTIHQWPATLVQPVGSPLSLECTVEGTSNPNLYWYRQAAGRGLQLLFYSVGIGQISSEVPQNLSASRPQDRQFILSSKKLLLSDSGFYLCAWRTLAGRTYNEQFFGPGTRLTVL.

The V gene is TRBV18, the J gene TRBJ1-2, with D unclear. Trimming took off 2 bases at V and 6 bases at J, with 19 bases between the two ends. Germline CDR1 is KGHSH and CDR2 is LQKENI. The CDR3 totals 16 residues. The CDR3 is CASSPFEEASGDGYTF. CDR3 sequence (DNA): TGTGCCAGCTCACCATTTGAGGAGGCCTCCGGTGATGGCTACACCTTC.

The chain combines TRBV21-1 with TRBJ2-3; no DNA check was done on the table's D call, TRBD2. TRBV21-1 constitutes a pseudogene. The CDR3 extends over 15 amino acids. This CDR3 reads CASPCSRYYTDTQYF. The DNA for the CDR3 is TGTGCCAGCCCATGTTCTCGGTACTACACAGATACGCAGTATTTT.

This clone was found once. The chain is built from TRBV28 and TRBJ2-3; 8 nucleotides agree with TRBD1. The CDR3 is 15 residues long. J was trimmed by 4 bases and V by 4 bases; bases with no gene match: 7. Germline CDR1 is MDHEN and CDR2 is SYDVKM. The DNA of the CDR3 is TGTGCCAGCAGTTCCACGGACAGGGCGGCAGATACGCAGTATTTT. Its protein product is CASSSTDRAADTQYF. Together with reference TRBV28 and TRBJ2-3, the CDR3 gives the full variable domain: DVKVTQSSRYLVKRTGEKVFLECVQDMDHENMFWYRQDPGLGLRLIYFSYDVKMKEKGDIPEGYSVSREKKERFSLILESASTNQTSMYLCASSSTDRAADTQYFGPGTRLTVL.

This chain links TRBV5-8 with TRBJ2-7; weak D call: TRBD1 (6 bases). Trimming shortened V by 4 bases and J by 5 bases, and 13 bases separated the two germline ends. Germline-derived CDR1 and CDR2 are SGHTS and YDEGEE. The CDR3 consists of 13 residues. CDR3 in amino acids: CASSGRDRNEQYF. The CDR3, as DNA: TGTGCCAGCAGCGGCCGAGACAGGAACGAGCAGTACTTC.

V gene TRBV2 combines with J gene TRBJ2-6; D gene unclear. CDR3 length: 13 residues. Deletions cut 6 bases from V and 6 bases from J, with 9 bases between. Looked up from germline, CDR1 is SNHLY and CDR2 is FYNNEI. The CDR3 DNA reads TGTGCCAGCAGGGCAGCAGTGGCCAACGTCCTGACTTTC. It is translated as CASRAAVANVLTF.

This rearrangement joins TRBV28 to TRBJ2-7, with D maybe TRBD2 (5 bases). V was clipped by 3 bases and J by 7 bases, with 7 bases between them. This CDR3 has 11 residues. The germline CDR1 and CDR2 sequences are MDHEN and SYDVKM. In DNA form, the CDR3 reads TGTGCCAGCAGTTTGAGGGTTGAGCAGTACTTC. Residues: CASSLRVEQYF.

CDR3 in DNA: TGTGCCATCAGTGGGCACGCGGGAGTAAGTAGTAGCGATGAGCAGTTCTTC. Protein: CAISGHAGVSSSDEQFF. The rearrangement joins TRBV10-3 to TRBJ2-1; 7 bases are a match to TRBD2. The germline CDR1 and CDR2 sequences are ENHRY and SYGVKD. There are 17 residues in the CDR3. V gave up 4 bases and J gave up 8 bases; unmatched junction bases: 17.

The chain has TRBV7-9 and TRBJ2-3, with D maybe TRBD1 (6 bases). The germline V gene encodes CDR1 SEHNR and CDR2 FQNEAQ (reference sequence). V was shortened by 5 bases and J by 3 bases, with 12 bases between the two germline ends. There are 14 residues in the CDR3. CDR3 region: CASSARDTTDTQYF. The CDR3, as DNA: TGTGCCAGCAGCGCCCGGGACACTACAGATACGCAGTATTTT.

The gene calls are TRBV28 and TRBJ1-2, with a weak D call TRBD1 (5 bases). The V gene lost 4 bases and the J gene lost 0 bases, with 12 bases spanning the gap. This CDR3 has 15 residues. Looked up from germline, CDR1 is MDHEN and CDR2 is SYDVKM. CDR3 DNA sequence: TGTGCCAGCAGTTCCTTTGGGACTGCTAACTATGGCTACACCTTC. This gives the protein CASSSFGTANYGYTF.

This clone was recorded only once. The chain uses TRBV28 and TRBJ1-5, with D possibly TRBD1 on 6 matching bases. The germline V and J ends were trimmed by 7 bases and 6 bases, with 16 bases remaining between them. The germline gives CDR1 MDHEN, CDR2 SYDVKM. CDR3 length: 14 amino acids. The CDR3 nucleotides read TGTGCCAGCACCGCCACAGGGTCCGGTCAGCCCCAGCATTTT. Translating gives CASTATGSGQPQHF.

V gene TRBV13 combines with J gene TRBJ2-7; a weak D match, TRBD1 (5 bases). CDR1 and CDR2 (germline): PRHDT, FYEKMQ (reference sequence). V was clipped by 5 bases and J by 6 bases, with 20 bases between them. CDR3 length: 15 amino acids. Written as DNA, the CDR3 is TGTGCCAGCAGCCCGTCCGGGCAGGGTTCTGGCGAGCAGTACTTC. It encodes CASSPSGQGSGEQYF.

V gene TRBV10-2 combines with J gene TRBJ1-5; D possibly corresponds to TRBD1 (6 bases). In germline, CDR1 is WSHSY, CDR2 SAAADI. Trimming left V 6 bases short and J 2 bases short, with 11 bases between. The CDR3 sequence is 14 residues long. CDR3 in amino acids: CASSLRQGNQPQHF. CDR3 nucleotides: TGCGCCAGCAGCCTCAGACAGGGCAATCAGCCCCAGCATTTT.

CDR3 sequence (DNA): TGTGCCAGCAGCTTCGGTCAGAGCAACACCGGGGAGCTGTTTTTT. This translates into CASSFGQSNTGELFF. The V gene is TRBV11-2, the J gene TRBJ2-2; D call uncertain. This CDR3 spans 15 amino acids. Trimming removed 3 bases from V and 2 bases from J, with 10 bases in between. Germline V gives CDR1 SGHAT, CDR2 FQNNGV.

V usage is TRBV19 and J usage is TRBJ1-5, with D maybe TRBD1 (5 bases). The CDR3 length is 15 residues. Germline values: CDR1 LNHDA, CDR2 SQIVND (reference sequence). Trimming removed 3 bases from V and 7 bases from J, with 16 bases in between. The CDR3 region is CASSIEGRERQPQHF. DNA of the CDR3: TGTGCCAGTAGTATTGAGGGCAGGGAAAGACAGCCCCAGCATTTT.

The chain has TRBV7-2 and TRBJ2-7, with TRBD2 as a possible D gene (5 bases). The CDR3 runs 15 residues. Trimming stripped 2 bases from V and 6 bases from J, with 17 bases between. Germline V gene sequence: CDR1 SGHTA, CDR2 FQGNSA. For the CDR3, the DNA is TGTGCCAGCAGCTTACCCCCACCCCATGCGGGCGAGCAGTACTTC. Its protein is CASSLPPPHAGEQYF.

V gene TRBV25-1 combines with J gene TRBJ2-3; TRBD2 matches at 11 bases. The CDR3 has 17 residues. Germline lookup yields CDR1 MGHDK and CDR2 SYGVNS. The V and J ends lost 1 base and 0 bases, in that order; junction bases with no gene match: 3. CDR3 sequence: CASSESRTSGSTDTQYF. CDR3 in DNA: TGTGCCAGCAGTGAATCTAGGACTAGCGGGAGCACAGATACGCAGTATTTT. Combining the CDR3 with reference TRBV25-1 and TRBJ2-3 gives the whole variable domain EADIYQTPRYLVIGTGKKITLECSQTMGHDKMYWYQQDPGMELHLIHYSYGVNSTEKGDLSSESTVSRIRTEHFPLTLESARPSHTSQYLCASSESRTSGSTDTQYFGPGTRLTVL.

The gene calls are TRBV5-2 and TRBJ1-2. TRBV5-2 is termed a pseudogene. CDR3 length equals 14 residues. CDR3 coding DNA: TGTGCCAGCAACATAGTACGAAAGACCTATGGCTACACCTTC. It specifies CASNIVRKTYGYTF.

The genes are TRBV28 and TRBJ2-5; 9 bases fit TRBD1. CDR3 length: 14 amino acids. The junction had 6 bases not matched to a gene; V was cut back by 5 bases and J by 5 bases. CDR1 is MDHEN, CDR2 SYDVKM, per germline. The CDR3 region is CASSMTGGGETQYF. The CDR3 nucleotides are TGTGCCAGCAGTATGACAGGGGGTGGGGAGACCCAGTACTTC.

This chain uses TRBV9 with TRBJ2-5; TRBD1 matches 9 bases. With V trimmed by 6 bases and J by 4 bases, 7 bases remained unmatched. CDR3 length: 14 amino acids. Germline V gene data show CDR1 as SGDLS and CDR2 as YYNGEE. CDR3 sequence (DNA): TGTGCCAGCACAGGACAGGGGCTGGGAGAGACCCAGTACTTC. Protein sequence: CASTGQGLGETQYF.

The chain carries TRBV7-9 and TRBJ2-3; D not certain. The length of the CDR3 is 15 residues. The germline V gene has CDR1 SEHNR and CDR2 FQNEAQ (reference sequence). V dropped 5 bases and J dropped 1 base, with 13 bases sitting between them. The CDR3 spells CASSQRRLGTDTQYF. CDR3 DNA sequence: TGTGCCAGCAGCCAACGGCGTCTCGGCACAGATACGCAGTATTTT.

This chain connects TRBV19 to TRBJ2-5; tentatively, D is TRBD1 (6 bases). Trimming removed 6 bases at V and 5 bases at J, with 13 bases between. Looked up from germline, CDR1 is LNHDA and CDR2 is SQIVND (reference sequence). CDR3 length equals 13 residues. The CDR3 loop is CASSIQGMETQYF. The DNA of the CDR3 is TGTGCCAGTAGCATTCAGGGGATGGAGACCCAGTACTTC.

The chain carries TRBV19 and TRBJ2-7, with 8 bases aligning to TRBD1. Germline loops: CDR1 LNHDA, CDR2 SQIVND (reference sequence). This CDR3 comprises 14 residues. Trimming removed 5 bases from V and 2 bases from J; junction bases left unmatched: 5. CDR3 coding DNA: TGTGCCAGTAGTTCACAGGGGGTCCCCTACGAGCAGTACTTC. Its protein is CASSSQGVPYEQYF.

The chain has TRBV6-5 and TRBJ2-3; no definite D call. The CDR3 sequence is 14 residues long. V lost 0 bases to trimming and J lost 4 bases, with 8 bases between them. Germline V gene sequence: CDR1 MNHEY, CDR2 SVGAGI. The CDR3 sequence: CASSYSLVADTQYF. CDR3 coding DNA: TGTGCCAGCAGTTACTCCCTAGTGGCAGATACGCAGTATTTT.

V usage is TRBV5-4 and J usage is TRBJ1-2; no reliable D call. The germline V gene has CDR1 SGHNT and CDR2 YYREEE (reference sequence). This CDR3 region has 14 residues. The ends were cut back, 3 bases at V and 7 bases at J, with 16 bases in the middle. The CDR3 nucleotides are TGTGCCAGCAGCTCCGGGCCAATACTCGCTGGCTACACCTTC. It yields the protein CASSSGPILAGYTF. Combining the CDR3 with reference TRBV5-4 and TRBJ1-2 gives the whole variable domain ETGVTQSPTHLIKTRGQQVTLRCSSQSGHNTVSWYQQALGQGPQFIFQYYREEENGRGNFPPRFSGLQFPNYSSELNVNALELDDSALYLCASSSGPILAGYTFGSGTRLTVV.

The genes are TRBV5-4 and TRBJ2-2; TRBD2 aligns across 8 bases. The V segment lost 2 bases and the J segment 6 bases; nucleotides outside the gene matches: 3. CDR1 is SGHNT, CDR2 YYREEE, per germline (reference sequence). This CDR3 has 14 residues. As DNA, the CDR3 is TGTGCCAGCAGCTTAGAAGCGGGAGCCGGGGAGCTGTTTTTT. Translated, it gives CASSLEAGAGELFF.

The chain joins TRBV9 to TRBJ1-1; 9 bases match TRBD1. The germline gives CDR1 SGDLS, CDR2 YYNGEE. This CDR3 has 15 residues. J gave up 3 bases and V 5 bases, and 8 bases lay outside the gene matches. CDR3 bases: TGTGCCAGCAGACGGACAGGGGCCGTGTACACTGAAGCTTTCTTT. Its protein is CASRRTGAVYTEAFF.

The chain joins TRBV19 to TRBJ2-1, with 14 bases fitting TRBD2. The V gene's germline CDR1 is LNHDA and CDR2 SQIVND (reference sequence). The V segment lost 4 bases and the J segment 3 bases; nucleotides outside the gene matches: 5. This CDR3 region has 17 residues. Written as DNA, the CDR3 is TGTGCCAGTAGTACGGGACTAGCGGGAGCGAACTACAATGAGCAGTTCTTC. Its translation is CASSTGLAGANYNEQFF.

This chain joins TRBV7-3 and TRBJ2-3; no firm D call. Trimming took off 3 bases at V and 3 bases at J, with 10 bases between the two ends. The CDR3 loop spans 14 amino acids. Germline CDR1 reads SGHTA; CDR2 reads FQGTGA. CDR3 amino acids: CASSLVPRTDTQYF. DNA for the CDR3: TGTGCCAGCAGCTTGGTCCCTCGGACAGATACGCAGTATTTT.

The rearrangement uses TRBV5-4 and TRBJ2-7; 8 bases fit TRBD1. CDR1 and CDR2 from the germline V gene are SGHNT and YYREEE (reference sequence). V was clipped by 4 bases and J by 2 bases; unmatched bases: 17. The CDR3 length is 18 residues. DNA for the CDR3: TGTGCCAGCAGCCAGTCCGGGACAGGAGGGTGCGGCGCCTACGAGCAGTACTTC. As protein: CASSQSGTGGCGAYEQYF.